The sample holds one count of the clone carrying this T cell receptor (beta chain). The antigen is not known. Assay: immunoSEQ multiplex PCR; the TCRdb copy retains only in-frame clones and omits some. The sample includes about 10,000 clones, roughly 96% seen only once; the top ten take 16%. CDR3 size: 18 residues. Germline assignment: CDR1 SGHRS and CDR2 YFSETQ. V was clipped by 0 bases and J by 1 base, with 20 bases between them. These data are taken from a study of graft-versus-host responses after intestinal transplantation. On the study more broadly: Each transplant was multivisceral, liver-intestinal, or isolated intestinal. All recipients got anti-thymocyte globulin induction, then tacrolimus and steroids for roughly 3 years.

Study conclusions and caveats: Investigators detected GvH clones in recipient marrow, with some emerging earlier in ileum or blood. Individuals carrying graft-donor T cell macrochimerism showed high graft-versus-host to host-versus-graft clonal ratios in allografts.

The source was bone marrow, collected approximately 530 days after intestinal transplantation. The sequence came from a human patient who received an intestinal transplant, so some T cells may come from the graft donor. The chain employs TRBV5-1 and TRBJ2-7, with D unclear. DNA for the CDR3: TGCGCCAGCAGCTTGGCGAACTCTAAGGGCTTCCTTTCCTACGAGCAGTACTTC. The encoded protein is CASSLANSKGFLSYEQYF. The complete variable domain, with remaining parts taken from reference TRBV5-1 and TRBJ2-7, reads KAGVTQTPRYLIKTRGQQVTLSCSPISGHRSVSWYQQTPGQGLQFLFEYFSETQRNKGNFPGRFSGRQFSNSRSEMNVSTLELGDSALYLCASSLANSKGFLSYEQYFGPGTRLTVT.